This entry features one T cell receptor beta chain sequence. Its antigen is unknown. These data are taken from a study of vaccination and CD4 T cells after COVID-19. CDR1 GTSNPN and CDR2 SVGIG come from the germline V gene (reference sequence). J was trimmed by 4 bases and V by 7 bases; bases with no gene match: 8. This CDR3 spans 13 amino acids. Stated treatment: approximately nine-day PBMC culture with coronavirus spike peptide pools or control peptides (ViraFEST assay). With the Oncomine TCR Beta short-read assay, DNA from cultured CD4+ T cells was sequenced. TCRdb reprocessed the PCR reads via MiXCR and lists one record per CDR3 protein. The table records around 13,000 distinct CDR3 sequences, roughly 80% of them present only once.

The chain carries TRBV30 and TRBJ1-2; TRBD1 matches 8 bases. Sequenced material: CD4+ T cells from blood, cultured in vitro, taken after SARS-CoV-2 vaccination. The origin of this receptor is a human donor who received a COVID-19 vaccine. The CDR3 here is CASGGRGGYGYTF. The DNA of the CDR3 is TGTGCCTCAGGGGGCAGGGGGGGCTATGGCTACACCTTC.